This passage covers 30 T cell receptor beta chains from one sample sequenced in a study of follicular helper T cells after annual influenza vaccination. Time point: 2015-2016 season, pre-vaccination. Measured with immunoSEQ multiplex PCR; TCRdb has only the in-frame clones, and not every one. The sample has more than 10,000 clones, 60% to 80% seen once. The sequencing here drew on CXCR5+ CD38- circulating T follicular helper cells from blood, taken on the day of influenza vaccination. Described subset: circulating Tfh, non-naive CD4+CXCR5+PD-1+ (ICOS+CD38+ or ICOS-CD38-). The source of these receptors is an adult who received the influenza vaccine.

The chain is built from TRBV29-1 and TRBJ2-1, with 7 bases that match TRBD2. The junction had 10 bases not matched to a gene; V was cut back by 0 bases and J by 5 bases. This CDR3 is 16 amino acids long. CDR1 and CDR2 (germline): SQVTM, ANQGSEA. The CDR3 region has the DNA TGCAGCGTTGAAGATCCCCGGGCCAGCGGGGACAATGAGCAGTTCTTC. It specifies CSVEDPRASGDNEQFF.

The chain combines TRBV25-1 with TRBJ2-1; 8 nucleotides agree with TRBD1. Germline trimming cut 2 bases from V and 4 bases from J; bases unmatched to any gene: 4. Germline CDR1 reads MGHDK; CDR2 reads SYGVNS. The CDR3 length is 15 residues. The CDR3 protein is CASSEPDRVYNEQFF. The CDR3, as DNA: TGTGCCAGCAGTGAACCGGACAGGGTATACAATGAGCAGTTCTTC.

This chain links TRBV30 with TRBJ2-1; 7 bases map to TRBD1. CDR1 GTSNPN and CDR2 SVGIG come from the germline V gene (reference sequence). The CDR3 loop spans 19 amino acids. J lost 6 bases, V lost 7 bases, and 27 bases had no gene match. The chain's CDR3 is CASYRGPQRLGKGCNEQFF. CDR3 nucleotides: TGTGCCTCCTACAGGGGCCCGCAAAGGTTGGGCAAAGGTTGCAATGAGCAGTTCTTC.

This sequence joins TRBV5-1 and TRBJ2-2; D may be TRBD1 or TRBD2 (5 bases each). The germline V gene encodes CDR1 SGHRS and CDR2 YFSETQ. The V end lost 3 bases, the J end lost 1 base, and 13 bases lay between the germline ends. The CDR3 consists of 16 residues. CDR3 protein: CASSWETAKNTGELFF. Written as DNA, the CDR3 is TGCGCCAGCAGCTGGGAGACAGCAAAGAACACCGGGGAGCTGTTTTTT.

The chain combines TRBV4-2 with TRBJ2-2; D may be TRBD2 (5 bases). V lost 3 bases to trimming and J lost 4 bases, with 9 bases between them. Germline V gene sequence: CDR1 LGHNA, CDR2 YNFKEQ. CDR3 length: 14 amino acids. This CDR3 is CASSHPDFTGELFF. The CDR3 region has the DNA TGTGCCAGCAGCCACCCGGACTTCACCGGGGAGCTGTTTTTT.

This chain links TRBV7-8 with TRBJ2-7; unclear D gene. The CDR3 is made up of 17 amino acids. Germline V gives CDR1 SGHVS, CDR2 FQNEAQ. V gave up 1 base and J gave up 0 bases, with 16 bases separating them. This CDR3 is CASSLDGVRRSSYEQYF. The CDR3 DNA is TGTGCCAGCAGCTTAGATGGGGTACGAAGGAGCTCCTACGAGCAGTACTTC.

The gene calls are TRBV9 and TRBJ1-2, with D perhaps TRBD1 (6 bases). Per germline, CDR1 SGDLS and CDR2 YYNGEE. The CDR3 has 13 residues. Trimming took 4 bases from V and 5 from J, leaving 12 bases between them. As DNA, the CDR3 is TGTGCCAGCAGCCCGGACGACAGGTATGGCTACACCTTC. The encoded protein is CASSPDDRYGYTF.

V gene TRBV28 combines with J gene TRBJ1-3; no definite D call. V lost 5 bases and J lost 2, with 13 bases in between. Germline values: CDR1 MDHEN, CDR2 SYDVKM. This CDR3 is built from 15 residues. CDR3 nucleotide sequence: TGTGCCAGCAGTCTCCTTCAAGGGACTGGAAACACCATATATTTT. The encoded protein is CASSLLQGTGNTIYF.

V is TRBV6-1 and J is TRBJ2-2; D is unresolved. In germline, CDR1 is MNHNS, CDR2 SASEGT. Trimming removed 2 bases from V and 4 bases from J, with 5 bases in between. This CDR3 contains 13 residues. The CDR3 sequence is CASSERPTGELFF. The CDR3 DNA reads as TGTGCCAGCAGTGAACGCCCCACCGGGGAGCTGTTTTTT.

This chain links TRBV29-1 with TRBJ2-3; D may be TRBD2 (5 bases). V lost 3 bases to trimming and J lost 6 bases, with 13 bases between them. The V gene's germline CDR1 is SQVTM and CDR2 ANQGSEA. The CDR3 consists of 13 residues. The CDR3 is CSVDRGSMDTQYF. The CDR3 region has the DNA TGCAGCGTTGACCGGGGTTCGATGGATACGCAGTATTTT.

The chain joins TRBV7-6 to TRBJ2-5; 9 bases agree with TRBD1. Losses at the gene ends were 5 bases for V and 2 bases for J; bases not matched to a gene: 6. CDR1 is SGHVS and CDR2 is FNYEAQ in the germline V gene. CDR3 length: 15 amino acids. CDR3 sequence reads: CASSPTGGVQETQYF. The CDR3 nucleotides read TGTGCCAGCAGCCCGACAGGGGGAGTACAAGAGACCCAGTACTTC.

V gene TRBV30 combines with J gene TRBJ1-4, with D uncertain. Trimming left V 0 bases short and J 5 bases short, with 10 bases between. The germline V gene has CDR1 GTSNPN and CDR2 SVGIG (reference sequence). There are 14 residues in the CDR3. The CDR3 sequence: CAWSVLGSNEKLFF. In DNA form, the CDR3 reads TGTGCCTGGAGTGTACTAGGTTCGAATGAAAAACTGTTTTTT.

The V gene is TRBV2, the J gene TRBJ1-6, with D tentatively TRBD1 (5 bases). In germline, CDR1 is SNHLY, CDR2 FYNNEI. CDR3 size: 14 residues. Trimming shortened V by 3 bases and J by 7 bases, and 10 bases separated the two germline ends. CDR3 DNA sequence: TGTGCCAGCAGTGATGAGGCAGGGAATTCACCCCTCCACTTT. This sequence encodes CASSDEAGNSPLHF.

The CDR3 coding sequence is TGCGCCAGCAGCCTTAACAAGCAGGGGCGGGATGAGCAGTTCTTC. Translating gives CASSLNKQGRDEQFF. The V gene is TRBV5-1, the J gene TRBJ2-1, with D possibly being TRBD1 (6 bases). The CDR3 is 15 amino acids. Germline V gene data show CDR1 as SGHRS and CDR2 as YFSETQ. V lost 4 bases to trimming and J lost 8 bases, with 19 bases between them.

This clone appeared a single time. V usage is TRBV29-1 and J usage is TRBJ1-1; 8 bases fit TRBD1. Per germline, CDR1 SQVTM and CDR2 ANQGSEA. The trim removed 4 bases at V and 0 bases at J, leaving 4 bases unmatched. The CDR3 spans 14 residues. Here the CDR3 reads CSVGRTGMNTEAFF. The CDR3 nucleotides are TGCAGCGTTGGACGGACAGGGATGAACACTGAAGCTTTCTTT.

This clone was recorded once. The rearrangement joins TRBV6-1 to TRBJ2-1; perhaps TRBD2 as D (5 bases). Per the germline V gene, CDR1 is MNHNS and CDR2 is SASEGT. The CDR3 runs to 15 residues. The V and J ends lost 1 base and 1 base respectively, with 8 bases between them. CDR3 amino acids: CASSEDRRSYNEQFF. CDR3 DNA: TGTGCCAGCAGTGAAGACCGGAGGTCCTACAATGAGCAGTTCTTC.

This chain links TRBV5-1 with TRBJ1-6, with no clear D. The V end lost 4 bases, the J end lost 8 bases, and 13 bases lay between the germline ends. The germline V gene encodes CDR1 SGHRS and CDR2 YFSETQ. The CDR3 consists of 14 residues. DNA for the CDR3: TGCGCCAGCAGCCGGTTATCGGCTGATTCACCCCTCCACTTT. Amino acids: CASSRLSADSPLHF. The entire variable domain, with the rest obtained from reference TRBV5-1 and TRBJ1-6, is as follows: KAGVTQTPRYLIKTRGQQVTLSCSPISGHRSVSWYQQTPGQGLQFLFEYFSETQRNKGNFPGRFSGRQFSNSRSEMNVSTLELGDSALYLCASSRLSADSPLHFGNGTRLTVT.

This clone occurred a few times. V gene TRBV2 combines with J gene TRBJ1-5; unclear D gene. The CDR3 extends over 12 amino acids. The germline V gene has CDR1 SNHLY and CDR2 FYNNEI. Trimming removed 8 bases from V and 4 bases from J, with 9 bases in between. The CDR3 bases are TGTGCCAGCTGTAAGGCAAATCAGCCCCAGCATTTT. The encoded protein is CASCKANQPQHF.

The chain employs TRBV7-2 and TRBJ2-3, with 9 bases identical to TRBD2. Trimming took 1 base from V and 0 from J; bases not matched to a gene: 11. CDR3 length: 19 amino acids. CDR1 is SGHTA, CDR2 FQGNSA, per germline. CDR3 nucleotides: TGTGCCAGCAGCTTAGTCTTTGCGGGGGGGCTAATTAGCACAGATACGCAGTATTTT. Its protein product is CASSLVFAGGLISTDTQYF.

V and J are TRBV4-2 and TRBJ2-7, with TRBD2 matching over 7 bases. V lost 1 base to trimming and J lost 3 bases; unmatched junction nucleotides: 9. Germline V CDR1 and CDR2: LGHNA, YNFKEQ. The CDR3 has 16 amino acids. The CDR3 loop is CASSQVGGGDNYEQYF. DNA of the CDR3: TGTGCCAGCAGCCAAGTAGGTGGGGGGGATAACTACGAGCAGTACTTC.

The V call is TRBV27, the J call TRBJ1-3, with D possibly being TRBD1 (5 bases). There are 14 residues in the CDR3. CDR1 is MNHEY, CDR2 SMNVEV, per germline (reference sequence). The V end lost 4 bases, the J end lost 9 bases, and 16 bases lay between the germline ends. The CDR3 is CASSSRDGSGTIYF. The CDR3 region has the DNA TGTGCCAGCAGTTCCCGGGACGGCTCCGGCACCATATATTTT.

This clone was seen a single time. The chain links TRBV18 to TRBJ1-1; 8 bases line up with TRBD1. The V segment lost 2 bases and the J segment 5 bases; nucleotides outside the gene matches: 7. The CDR3 length is 15 residues. Per germline, CDR1 KGHSH and CDR2 LQKENI. The CDR3 DNA is TGTGCCAGCTCACCAAGGACAGGGAGGTCGACTGAAGCTTTCTTT. Amino acids: CASSPRTGRSTEAFF.

CDR3: CASSYRDRGDTIYF. The DNA of the CDR3 is TGTGCCAGCAGTTACCGAGACAGGGGTGACACCATATATTTT. V usage is TRBV6-6 and J usage is TRBJ1-3; 8 bases fit TRBD1. V shed 2 bases, J shed 8 bases, and the junction held 5 bases outside the gene matches. The length of the CDR3 is 14 residues. Per the germline V gene, CDR1 is MNHNY and CDR2 is SVGAGI (reference sequence).

The V and J genes are TRBV10-2 and TRBJ2-3; 13 bases fit TRBD2. Germline CDR1 and CDR2: WSHSY and SAAADI. With 6 bases clipped from V and 1 base from J, the junction kept 1 base outside the gene matches. The CDR3 is 15 amino acids. CDR3 in amino acids: CASSGLAGGTDTQYF. CDR3 nucleotides: TGCGCCAGCAGCGGACTAGCGGGGGGCACAGATACGCAGTATTTT.

CDR3 DNA: TGTGCCAGCAGCCAACAGGGGAGAAATGAAAAACTGTTTTTT. Residues: CASSQQGRNEKLFF. J is TRBJ1-4 and V is TRBV2; 7 bases line up with TRBD1. Germline V gene lookup returns CDR1 SNHLY and CDR2 FYNNEI. The junction had 6 bases not matched to a gene; V was cut back by 6 bases and J by 5 bases. The CDR3 totals 14 residues.

The genes are TRBV2 and TRBJ2-7, with D unresolved. The CDR3 has 12 amino acids. CDR1 SNHLY and CDR2 FYNNEI come from the germline V gene. Trimming pared 6 bases from V and 4 bases from J, leaving 10 bases between. The CDR3: CASREWAYEQYF. CDR3 bases: TGTGCCAGCAGGGAGTGGGCGTACGAGCAGTACTTC.

V and J are TRBV6-4 and TRBJ1-6; D unresolved. The CDR3 loop spans 15 amino acids. The germline CDR1 and CDR2 sequences are MRHNA and SNTAGT. V gave up 4 bases and J gave up 6 bases, with 13 bases separating them. This CDR3 reads CASSAAGGFNSPLHF. The CDR3 nucleotides are TGTGCCAGCAGTGCGGCAGGTGGCTTTAATTCACCCCTCCACTTT.

This clone was seen more than once but under ten times. The J gene is TRBJ1-5, the V gene TRBV28; D gene ambiguous. Germline CDR1 is MDHEN and CDR2 is SYDVKM. The CDR3 runs to 14 residues. The germline V and J ends were trimmed by 8 bases and 8 bases, with 19 bases remaining between them. The CDR3 here is CASVRSPSSKPQHF. DNA of the CDR3: TGTGCCAGCGTTAGATCCCCCTCGTCCAAGCCCCAGCATTTT.

This chain connects TRBV9 to TRBJ1-5, with D possibly being TRBD1 (6 bases). The germline CDR1 and CDR2 sequences are SGDLS and YYNGEE. The V end lost 0 bases, the J end lost 0 bases, and 22 bases lay between the germline ends. The CDR3 totals 20 residues. This CDR3 is CASSVVSVESTGSSNQPQHF. CDR3 DNA sequence: TGTGCCAGCAGCGTAGTCTCTGTGGAAAGCACAGGGTCTAGCAATCAGCCCCAGCATTTT.

The chain couples TRBV28 to TRBJ2-3, with D maybe TRBD2 (7 bases). The length of the CDR3 is 14 residues. The V end was cut by 5 bases, the J end by 3 bases, with 12 bases between. CDR1 is MDHEN and CDR2 is SYDVKM in the germline V gene. The CDR3 region is CASSRGGGTDTQYF. The CDR3 DNA follows: TGTGCCAGCAGTAGGGGGGGTGGGACAGATACGCAGTATTTT.